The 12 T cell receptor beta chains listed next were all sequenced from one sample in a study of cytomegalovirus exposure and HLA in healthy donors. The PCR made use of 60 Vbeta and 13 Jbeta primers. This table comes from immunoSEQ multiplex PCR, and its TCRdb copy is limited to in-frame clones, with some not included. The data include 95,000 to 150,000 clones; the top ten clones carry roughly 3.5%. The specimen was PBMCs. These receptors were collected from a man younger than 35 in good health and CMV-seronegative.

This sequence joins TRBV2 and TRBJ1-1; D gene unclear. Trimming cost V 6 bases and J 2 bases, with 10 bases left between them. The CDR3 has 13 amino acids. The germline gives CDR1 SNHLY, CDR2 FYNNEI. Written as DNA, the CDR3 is TGTGCCAGCAGGAGGAGGGAAAACACTGAAGCTTTCTTT. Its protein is CASRRRENTEAFF.

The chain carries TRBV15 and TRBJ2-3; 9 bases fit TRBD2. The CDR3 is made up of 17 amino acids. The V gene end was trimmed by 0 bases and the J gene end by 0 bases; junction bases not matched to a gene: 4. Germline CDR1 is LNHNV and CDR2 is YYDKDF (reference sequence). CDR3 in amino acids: CATSRDLLAGSTDTQYF. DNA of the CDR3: TGTGCCACCAGCAGAGATCTCCTAGCGGGGAGCACAGATACGCAGTATTTT. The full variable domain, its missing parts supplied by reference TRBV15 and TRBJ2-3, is DAMVIQNPRYQVTQFGKPVTLSCSQTLNHNVMYWYQQKSSQAPKLLFHYYDKDFNNEADTPDNFQSRRPNTSFCFLDIRSPGLGDTAMYLCATSRDLLAGSTDTQYFGPGTRLTVL.

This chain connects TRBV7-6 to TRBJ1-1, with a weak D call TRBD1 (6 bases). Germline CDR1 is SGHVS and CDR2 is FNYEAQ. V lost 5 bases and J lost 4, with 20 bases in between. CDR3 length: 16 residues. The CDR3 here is CASSPQGGGRSTEAFF. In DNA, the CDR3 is TGTGCCAGCAGCCCCCAAGGGGGTGGTAGGAGCACTGAAGCTTTCTTT.

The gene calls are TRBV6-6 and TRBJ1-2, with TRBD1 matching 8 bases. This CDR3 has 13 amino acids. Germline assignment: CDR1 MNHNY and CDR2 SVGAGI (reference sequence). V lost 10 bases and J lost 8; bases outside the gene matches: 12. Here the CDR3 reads CATAADRATGYTF. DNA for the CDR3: TGTGCCACCGCGGCGGACAGGGCGACCGGCTACACCTTC.

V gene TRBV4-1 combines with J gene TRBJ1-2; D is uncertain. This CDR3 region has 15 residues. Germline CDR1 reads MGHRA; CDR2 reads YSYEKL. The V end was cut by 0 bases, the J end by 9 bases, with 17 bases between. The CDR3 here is CASSQEKNTRYSYTF. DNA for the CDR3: TGCGCCAGCAGCCAAGAGAAGAACACAAGATATAGCTACACCTTC.

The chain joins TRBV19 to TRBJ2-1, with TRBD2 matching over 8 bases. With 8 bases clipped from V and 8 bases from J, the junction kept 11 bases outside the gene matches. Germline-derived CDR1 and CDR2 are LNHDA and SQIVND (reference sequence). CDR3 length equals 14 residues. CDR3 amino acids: CASSGTRIIDEQFF. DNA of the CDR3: TGTGCCAGTTCCGGGACTAGGATTATCGATGAGCAGTTCTTC.

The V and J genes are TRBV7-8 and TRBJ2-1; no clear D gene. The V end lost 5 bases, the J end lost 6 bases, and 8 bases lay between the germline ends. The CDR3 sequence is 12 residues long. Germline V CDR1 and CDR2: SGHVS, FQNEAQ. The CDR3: CASSPIGNEQFF. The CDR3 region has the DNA TGTGCCAGCAGCCCTATCGGCAATGAGCAGTTCTTC.

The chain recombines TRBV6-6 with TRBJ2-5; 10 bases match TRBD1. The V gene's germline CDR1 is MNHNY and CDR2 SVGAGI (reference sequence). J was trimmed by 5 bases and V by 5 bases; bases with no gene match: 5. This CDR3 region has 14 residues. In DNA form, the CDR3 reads TGTGCCAGCAGTCAGACAGGGGGCAGGGAGACCCAGTACTTC. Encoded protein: CASSQTGGRETQYF.

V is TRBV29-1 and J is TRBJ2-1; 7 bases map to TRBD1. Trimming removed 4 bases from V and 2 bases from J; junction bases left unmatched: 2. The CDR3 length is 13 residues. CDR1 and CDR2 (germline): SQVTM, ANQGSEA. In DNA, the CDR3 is TGCAGCGTTGTTCAGGGGGCCTACAATGAGCAGTTCTTC. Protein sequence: CSVVQGAYNEQFF.

The CDR3 DNA sequence: TGTGCCAGCAGCTCGACTGCCCTCACCGGGGAGCTGTTTTTT. It is translated as CASSSTALTGELFF. This chain uses TRBV7-6 with TRBJ2-2; D unclear. With 4 bases removed from V and 4 bases from J, the gap between germline ends came to 10 bases. In germline, CDR1 is SGHVS, CDR2 FNYEAQ. CDR3 length: 14 residues.

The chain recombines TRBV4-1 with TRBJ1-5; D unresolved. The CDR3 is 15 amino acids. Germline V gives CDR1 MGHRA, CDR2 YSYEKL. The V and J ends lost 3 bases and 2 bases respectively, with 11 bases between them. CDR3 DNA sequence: TGCGCCAGCAGCCAGGGCCTTAGTGGCAATCAGCCCCAGCATTTT. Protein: CASSQGLSGNQPQHF.

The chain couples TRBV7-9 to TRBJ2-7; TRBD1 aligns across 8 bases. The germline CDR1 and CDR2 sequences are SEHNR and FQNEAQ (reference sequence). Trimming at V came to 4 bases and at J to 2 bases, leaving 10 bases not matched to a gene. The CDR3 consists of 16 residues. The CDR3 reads CASSSTGTGQTYEQYF. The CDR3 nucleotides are TGTGCCAGCAGCTCGACCGGGACAGGTCAAACCTACGAGCAGTACTTC.